Following are 21 T cell receptor beta chains from one sample sequenced in a study of blood T cells in healthy people across ages. Alongside a J-beta primer mix, a sample-barcoded 5' primer served in a second PCR lasting roughly 7 to 11 cycles. MiXCR was run by TCRdb on the 5' RACE reads, yielding one entry per CDR3 protein. The table shows about 1,600,000 distinct CDR3 sequences, with 42% occurring only once. The source material was blood. The receptors derive from a woman between 18 and 29 years old in good health.

The table lists this clonotype with a few counts. The chain joins TRBV5-1 to TRBJ2-3; the D call may be TRBD1 or TRBD2 (5 bases each). Germline V gene lookup returns CDR1 SGHRS and CDR2 YFSETQ. The CDR3 contains 15 residues. Between the trimmed V and J ends, which lost 4 bases and 4 bases, there was a span of 16 bases. Here the CDR3 DNA reads TGCGCCAGCAGCGAAGGGACCCACCAGGCAGATACGCAGTATTTT. It is translated as CASSEGTHQADTQYF.

In this sample, this clonotype turned up a few times. The chain recombines TRBV6-5 with TRBJ2-7; 8 positions agree with TRBD1. The V segment lost 0 bases and the J segment 6 bases; nucleotides outside the gene matches: 16. Germline lookup yields CDR1 MNHEY and CDR2 SVGAGI. This CDR3 has 18 residues. The CDR3 spells CASSYSKDRVILVGEQYF. Here the CDR3 DNA reads TGTGCCAGCAGTTACTCGAAGGACAGGGTGATTCTGGTGGGCGAGCAGTACTTC.

The chain carries TRBV5-1 and TRBJ1-1; possible D gene TRBD1, 5 bases. The length of the CDR3 is 14 residues. The germline gives CDR1 SGHRS, CDR2 YFSETQ. Trimming cost V 4 bases and J 3 bases, with 13 bases left between them. The CDR3 reads CASSAFQGHTEAFF. The CDR3 nucleotides are TGCGCCAGCAGCGCCTTTCAGGGCCACACTGAAGCTTTCTTT.

This clonotype was seen only a few times. The chain recombines TRBV3-1 with TRBJ1-1; 11 positions match TRBD1. The J segment lost 3 bases and the V segment lost 3 bases, leaving 0 bases of the junction unmatched. Germline V gives CDR1 LGHDT, CDR2 YNNKEL (reference sequence). The CDR3 is 14 residues long. The CDR3 protein is CASSQDRGHTEAFF. The CDR3 region has the DNA TGTGCCAGCAGCCAGGACAGGGGGCACACTGAAGCTTTCTTT.

This clonotype showed up many times. Sequence at one end of the junction differs from germline and may be a read error. The rearrangement links TRBV5-1 to TRBJ1-1; D is possibly TRBD1 (5 bases). This CDR3 has 14 residues. Germline V gene lookup returns CDR1 SGHRS and CDR2 YFSETQ. Written as DNA, the CDR3 is TGTGCCAGCAGTTTAGGGGACGGCAACACTGAAGCTTTCTTT. It is translated as CASSLGDGNTEAFF. The full variable domain, with the rest looked up from reference TRBV5-1 and TRBJ1-1, is KAGVTQTPRYLIKTRGQQVTLSCSPISGHRSVSWYQQTPGQGLQFLFEYFSETQRNKGNFPGRFSGRQFSNSRSEMNVSTLELGDSALYLCASSLGDGNTEAFFGQGTRLTVV.

The rearrangement links TRBV9 to TRBJ2-1; TRBD2 aligns across 15 bases. J lost 7 bases, V lost 0 bases, and 26 bases had no gene match. Germline assignment: CDR1 SGDLS and CDR2 YYNGEE. This CDR3 spans 24 amino acids. Here the CDR3 reads CASSVGSGLAGGSTVTGRLNEQFF. CDR3 in DNA: TGTGCCAGCAGCGTAGGGAGTGGACTAGCGGGGGGGTCCACGGTCACCGGGCGCTTGAATGAGCAGTTCTTC.

The chain links TRBV6-4 to TRBJ2-3; 7 nucleotides agree with TRBD2. The length of the CDR3 is 19 residues. The germline CDR1 and CDR2 sequences are MRHNA and SNTAGT. Unmatched junction bases numbered 18, after V lost 0 bases and J lost 6 bases. CDR3: CASSDSLSREGSGFDTQYF. The DNA of the CDR3 is TGTGCCAGCAGTGACTCCCTTTCGAGGGAGGGGAGCGGATTCGATACGCAGTATTTT.

The chain couples TRBV12-3 or TRBV12-4 to TRBJ1-1; D not certain. There are 15 residues in the CDR3. With 5 bases removed from V and 1 base from J, the gap between germline ends came to 14 bases. This chain's CDR3 is CASSHGSPANTEAFF. CDR3 DNA sequence: TGTGCCAGCAGTCACGGGTCGCCGGCGAACACTGAAGCTTTCTTT.

This clonotype was seen more than once but under ten times. The chain carries TRBV25-1 and TRBJ2-3; 11 bases agree with TRBD2. With 3 bases clipped from V and 1 base from J, the junction kept 3 bases outside the gene matches. Germline CDR1 MGHDK, CDR2 SYGVNS. CDR3 length equals 16 residues. The CDR3 spells CASSEILAGGTDTQYF. In nucleotides, the CDR3 is TGTGCCAGCAGTGAGATACTAGCGGGAGGCACAGATACGCAGTATTTT.

The chain carries TRBV6-2 or TRBV6-3 and TRBJ2-3, with TRBD2 matching 7 bases. V dropped 0 bases and J dropped 4; count of bases not matched to a gene: 4. Germline V gives CDR1 MNHEY, CDR2 SVGEGT. The length of the CDR3 is 15 residues. The CDR3 DNA sequence: TGTGCCAGCAGTTACTCCGTACGGGGGGCAGATACGCAGTATTTT. Encoded protein: CASSYSVRGADTQYF.

V usage is TRBV5-1 and J usage is TRBJ2-1; TRBD1 agrees at 9 bases. V shed 4 bases and J 0 bases; nucleotides not matched to a gene: 5. Germline values: CDR1 SGHRS, CDR2 YFSETQ. The CDR3 loop spans 16 amino acids. The CDR3 sequence: CASSPRDRVSYNEQFF. CDR3 coding DNA: TGCGCCAGCAGCCCCCGGGACAGGGTCTCCTACAATGAGCAGTTCTTC.

The chain employs TRBV6-2 or TRBV6-3 and TRBJ2-7; no reliable D call. This CDR3 spans 13 amino acids. The V gene lost 2 bases and the J gene lost 6 bases, with 11 bases spanning the gap. CDR1 and CDR2 (germline): MNHEY, SVGEGT. The CDR3 spells CASSYTLGREQYF. In DNA, the CDR3 is TGTGCCAGCAGTTACACCCTCGGGCGCGAGCAGTACTTC.

In its sample, this clonotype was seen a few times. CDR3 sequence reads: CASSLASGLPVYEQYF. The CDR3 region has the DNA TGTGCCAGCAGCTTAGCTAGCGGGCTCCCCGTCTACGAGCAGTACTTC. V usage is TRBV7-6 and J usage is TRBJ2-5, with 7 nucleotides matching TRBD2. The DNA end is more similar to TRBJ2-7, so the J call may be wrong. The CDR3 is 16 residues long. Germline CDR1 SGHVS, CDR2 FNYEAQ.

V usage is TRBV11-2 and J usage is TRBJ1-2; D is undetermined. Germline V lookup: CDR1 SGHAT, CDR2 FQNNGV. This CDR3 comprises 15 residues. The ends were cut back, 5 bases at V and 0 bases at J, with 13 bases in the middle. In DNA, the CDR3 is TGTGCCAGCAGCCCGATATCGAGGACTAACTATGGCTACACCTTC. Protein sequence: CASSPISRTNYGYTF.

This sequence joins TRBV12-3 or TRBV12-4 and TRBJ2-7; no definite D call. This CDR3 spans 13 amino acids. Trimming shortened V by 6 bases and J by 3 bases, and 12 bases separated the two germline ends. The CDR3 sequence: CASRRSNVYEQYF. CDR3 in DNA: TGTGCCAGCAGGCGCAGTAATGTCTACGAGCAGTACTTC.

This clonotype was observed many times. V and J are TRBV29-1 and TRBJ1-2, with unresolved D. V lost 6 bases and J 6 bases, leaving 11 bases between the germline ends. The CDR3 length is 11 residues. Germline-derived CDR1 and CDR2 are SQVTM and ANQGSEA. Written as DNA, the CDR3 is TGCAGCGTGACGGGGTCCAATGGCTACACCTTC. Amino acid sequence: CSVTGSNGYTF.

CDR3 sequence reads: CSARDPDGSSYEQYF. Written as DNA, the CDR3 is TGCAGTGCTAGAGATCCGGACGGGAGCTCCTACGAGCAGTACTTC. V and J are TRBV20-1 and TRBJ2-7, with a weak D call TRBD2 (6 bases). V lost 0 bases and J 0 bases, leaving 12 bases between the germline ends. The CDR3 loop spans 15 amino acids. Germline V gene lookup returns CDR1 DFQATT and CDR2 SNEGSKA (reference sequence).

V gene TRBV5-1 combines with J gene TRBJ2-1, with D hard to call. Trimming took 0 bases from V and 7 from J, leaving 17 bases between them. The CDR3 sequence is 16 residues long. Germline V lookup: CDR1 SGHRS, CDR2 YFSETQ. The DNA of the CDR3 is TGCGCCAGCAGCTTGGTCTCCCCGCCAGGCCCAAATGAGCAGTTCTTC. Amino acid sequence: CASSLVSPPGPNEQFF.

In the case of this clonotype: This may stem from a read error, because a much larger clone lies one nucleotide away. This chain joins TRBV13 and TRBJ2-7; TRBD1 matches at 8 bases. V shed 1 base, J shed 1 base, and the junction held 3 bases outside the gene matches. Germline loops: CDR1 PRHDT, CDR2 FYEKMQ (reference sequence). CDR3 length: 15 amino acids. The CDR3 is CASSLVRQGSYEQYF. The CDR3 DNA sequence: TGTGCCAGCAGCTTAGTGAGACAGGGGTCCTACGAGCAGTACTTC.

On this clonotype itself: At one end, the junction sequence differs from germline, possibly due to a read error. The genes are TRBV2 and TRBJ2-7, with D possibly being TRBD1 or TRBD2 (5 bases each). CDR1 is SNHLY, CDR2 FYNNEI, per germline. The CDR3 has 16 residues. This chain's CDR3 is CVSSEAGGTFSYEQYF. CDR3 bases: TGTGTCAGCAGTGAAGCCGGTGGGACCTTCTCCTACGAGCAGTACTTC.

The table lists this clonotype with a few counts. The chain has TRBV9 and TRBJ2-3; D call uncertain. The germline V gene has CDR1 SGDLS and CDR2 YYNGEE. This CDR3 has 15 residues. Trimming pared 0 bases from V and 4 bases from J, leaving 12 bases between. In DNA form, the CDR3 reads TGTGCCAGCAGCGTAGCTGCAGTAATCCCAGATACGCAGTATTTT. Its translation: CASSVAAVIPDTQYF. Supplemented by reference TRBV9 and TRBJ2-3, the full variable domain reads DSGVTQTPKHLITATGQRVTLRCSPRSGDLSVYWYQQSLDQGLQFLIQYYNGEERAKGNILERFSAQQFPDLHSELNLSSLELGDSALYFCASSVAAVIPDTQYFGPGTRLTVL.